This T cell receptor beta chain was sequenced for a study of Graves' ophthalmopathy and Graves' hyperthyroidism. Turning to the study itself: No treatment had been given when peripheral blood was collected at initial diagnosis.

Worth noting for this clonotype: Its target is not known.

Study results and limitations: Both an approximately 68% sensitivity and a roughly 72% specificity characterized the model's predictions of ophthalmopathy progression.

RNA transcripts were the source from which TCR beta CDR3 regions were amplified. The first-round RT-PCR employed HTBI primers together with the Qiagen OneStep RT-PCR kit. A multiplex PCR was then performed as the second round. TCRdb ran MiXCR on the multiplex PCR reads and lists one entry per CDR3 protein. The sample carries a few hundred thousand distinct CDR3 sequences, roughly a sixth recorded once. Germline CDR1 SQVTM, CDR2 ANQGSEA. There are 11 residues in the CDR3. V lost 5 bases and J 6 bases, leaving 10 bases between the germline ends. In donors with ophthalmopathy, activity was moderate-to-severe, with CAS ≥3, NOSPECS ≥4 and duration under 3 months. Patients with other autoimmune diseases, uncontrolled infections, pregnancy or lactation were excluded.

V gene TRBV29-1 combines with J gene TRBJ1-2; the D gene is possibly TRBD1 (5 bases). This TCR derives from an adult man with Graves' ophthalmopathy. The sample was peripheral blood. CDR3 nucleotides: TGCAGCGTTTTGCAGGGAAATGGCTACACCTTC. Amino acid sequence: CSVLQGNGYTF.